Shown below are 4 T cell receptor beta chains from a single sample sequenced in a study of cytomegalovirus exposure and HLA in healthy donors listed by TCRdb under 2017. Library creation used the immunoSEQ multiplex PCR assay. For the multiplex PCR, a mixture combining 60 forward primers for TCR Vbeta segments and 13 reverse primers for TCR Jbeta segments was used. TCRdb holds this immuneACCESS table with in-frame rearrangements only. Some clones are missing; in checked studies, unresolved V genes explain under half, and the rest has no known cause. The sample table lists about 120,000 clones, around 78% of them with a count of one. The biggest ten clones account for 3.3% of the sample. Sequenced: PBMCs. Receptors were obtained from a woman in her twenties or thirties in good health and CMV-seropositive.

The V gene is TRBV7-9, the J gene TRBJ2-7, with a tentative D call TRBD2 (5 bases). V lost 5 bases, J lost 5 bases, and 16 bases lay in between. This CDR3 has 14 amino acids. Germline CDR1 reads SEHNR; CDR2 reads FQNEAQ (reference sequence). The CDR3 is CASSPGSGMHEQYF. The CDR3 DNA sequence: TGTGCCAGCAGCCCCGGGTCGGGGATGCACGAGCAGTACTTC.

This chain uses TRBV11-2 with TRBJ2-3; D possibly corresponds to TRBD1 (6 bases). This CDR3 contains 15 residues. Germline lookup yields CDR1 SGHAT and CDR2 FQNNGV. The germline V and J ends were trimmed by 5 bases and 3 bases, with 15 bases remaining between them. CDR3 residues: CASSPGQPGTDTQYF. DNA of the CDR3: TGTGCCAGCAGCCCGGGACAACCTGGAACAGATACGCAGTATTTT. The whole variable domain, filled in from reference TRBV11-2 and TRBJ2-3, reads EAGVAQSPRYKIIEKRQSVAFWCNPISGHATLYWYQQILGQGPKLLIQFQNNGVVDDSQLPKDRFSAERLKGVDSTLKIQPAKLEDSAVYLCASSPGQPGTDTQYFGPGTRLTVL.

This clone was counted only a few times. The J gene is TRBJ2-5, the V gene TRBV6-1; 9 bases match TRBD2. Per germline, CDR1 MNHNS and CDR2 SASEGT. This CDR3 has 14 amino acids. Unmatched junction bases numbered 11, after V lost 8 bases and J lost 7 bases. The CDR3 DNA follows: TGTGCCAGCGGGACTCGCGGCGGGGGGGGGACCCAGTACTTC. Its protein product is CASGTRGGGGTQYF.

The CDR3 sequence: CSVGRGIGAYNEQFF. CDR3 in DNA: TGCAGCGTTGGGCGGGGGATAGGGGCCTACAATGAGCAGTTCTTC. This rearrangement joins TRBV29-1 to TRBJ2-1; 7 nucleotides agree with TRBD2. The germline CDR1 and CDR2 sequences are SQVTM and ANQGSEA. The CDR3 has 15 amino acids. V was pared by 4 bases and J by 2 bases, with 8 bases of the junction left unmatched.